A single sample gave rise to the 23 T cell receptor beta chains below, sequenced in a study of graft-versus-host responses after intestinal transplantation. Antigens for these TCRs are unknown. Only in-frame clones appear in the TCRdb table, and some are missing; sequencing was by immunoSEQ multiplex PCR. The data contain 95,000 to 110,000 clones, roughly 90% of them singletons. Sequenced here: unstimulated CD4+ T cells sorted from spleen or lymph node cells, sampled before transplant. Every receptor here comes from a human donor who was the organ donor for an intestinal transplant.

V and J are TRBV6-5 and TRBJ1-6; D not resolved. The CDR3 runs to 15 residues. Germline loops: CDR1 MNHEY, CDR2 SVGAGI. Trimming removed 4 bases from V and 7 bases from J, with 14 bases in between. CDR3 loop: CASSSGRSKNSPLHF. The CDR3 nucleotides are TGTGCCAGCAGTTCAGGCCGAAGCAAGAATTCACCCCTCCACTTT.

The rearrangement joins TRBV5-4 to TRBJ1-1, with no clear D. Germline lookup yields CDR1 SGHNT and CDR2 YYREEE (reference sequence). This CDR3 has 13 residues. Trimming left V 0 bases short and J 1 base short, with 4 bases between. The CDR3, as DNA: TGTGCCAGCAGCTTGGACAGGAACACTGAAGCTTTCTTT. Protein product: CASSLDRNTEAFF.

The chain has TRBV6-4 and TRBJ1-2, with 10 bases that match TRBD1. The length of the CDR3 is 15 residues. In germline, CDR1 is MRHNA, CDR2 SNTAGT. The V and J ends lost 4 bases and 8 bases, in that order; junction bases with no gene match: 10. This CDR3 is CASSAATGGPWGYTF. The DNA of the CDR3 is TGTGCCAGCAGTGCCGCGACAGGGGGCCCTTGGGGCTACACCTTC.

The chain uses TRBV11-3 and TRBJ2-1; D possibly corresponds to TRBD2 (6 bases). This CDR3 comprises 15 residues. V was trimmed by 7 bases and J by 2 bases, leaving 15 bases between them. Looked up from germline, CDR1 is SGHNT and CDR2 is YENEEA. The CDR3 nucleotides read TGTGCCAGCAAGCTAGCGTTGGGAACCTACAATGAGCAGTTCTTC. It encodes CASKLALGTYNEQFF.

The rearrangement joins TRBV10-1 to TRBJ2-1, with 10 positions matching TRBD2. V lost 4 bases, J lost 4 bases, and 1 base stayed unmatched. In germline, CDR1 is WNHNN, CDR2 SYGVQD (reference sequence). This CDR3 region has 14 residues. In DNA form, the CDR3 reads TGCGCCAGCAGTGCTAGCGGGGGATACAATGAGCAGTTCTTC. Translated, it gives CASSASGGYNEQFF.

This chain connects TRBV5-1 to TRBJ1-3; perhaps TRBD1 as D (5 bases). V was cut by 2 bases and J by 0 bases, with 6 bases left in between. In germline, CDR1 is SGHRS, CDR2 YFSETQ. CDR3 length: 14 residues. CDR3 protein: CASSFGTSGNTIYF. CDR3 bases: TGCGCCAGCAGCTTCGGGACCTCTGGAAACACCATATATTTT.

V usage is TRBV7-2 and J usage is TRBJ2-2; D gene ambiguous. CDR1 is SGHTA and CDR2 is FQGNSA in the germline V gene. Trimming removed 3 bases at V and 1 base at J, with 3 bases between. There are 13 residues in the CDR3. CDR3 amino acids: CASSLMNTGELFF. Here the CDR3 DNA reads TGTGCCAGCAGCTTGATGAACACCGGGGAGCTGTTTTTT. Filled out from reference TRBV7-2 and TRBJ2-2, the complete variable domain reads GAGVSQSPSNKVTEKGKDVELRCDPISGHTALYWYRQSLGQGLEFLIYFQGNSAPDKSGLPSDRFSAERTGGSVSTLTIQRTQQEDSAVYLCASSLMNTGELFFGEGSRLTVL.

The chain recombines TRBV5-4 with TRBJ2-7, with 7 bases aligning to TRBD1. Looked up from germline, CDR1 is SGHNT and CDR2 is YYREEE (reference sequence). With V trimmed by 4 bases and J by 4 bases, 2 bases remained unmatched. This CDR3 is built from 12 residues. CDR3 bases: TGTGCCAGCAGCCACAGGGGTTACGAGCAGTACTTC. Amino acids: CASSHRGYEQYF.

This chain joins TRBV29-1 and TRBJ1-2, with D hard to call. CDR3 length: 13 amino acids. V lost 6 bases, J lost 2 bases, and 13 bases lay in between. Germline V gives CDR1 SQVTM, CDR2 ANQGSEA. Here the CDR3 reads CSVSRASNYGYTF. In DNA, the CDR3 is TGCAGCGTCTCAAGGGCGTCCAACTATGGCTACACCTTC.

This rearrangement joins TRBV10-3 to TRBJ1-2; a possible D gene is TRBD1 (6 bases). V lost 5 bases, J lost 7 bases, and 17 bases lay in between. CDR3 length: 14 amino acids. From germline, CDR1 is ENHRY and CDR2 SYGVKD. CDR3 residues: CAISLAGEAAGYTF. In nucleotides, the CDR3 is TGTGCCATCAGTCTCGCAGGGGAAGCTGCTGGCTACACCTTC.

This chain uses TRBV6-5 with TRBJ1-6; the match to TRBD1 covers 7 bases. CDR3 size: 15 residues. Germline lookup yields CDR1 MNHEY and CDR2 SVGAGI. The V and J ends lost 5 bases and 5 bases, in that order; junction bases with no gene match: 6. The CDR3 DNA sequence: TGTGCCAGCAGTACCGGGACAGCCAATAATTCACCCCTCCACTTT. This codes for CASSTGTANNSPLHF.

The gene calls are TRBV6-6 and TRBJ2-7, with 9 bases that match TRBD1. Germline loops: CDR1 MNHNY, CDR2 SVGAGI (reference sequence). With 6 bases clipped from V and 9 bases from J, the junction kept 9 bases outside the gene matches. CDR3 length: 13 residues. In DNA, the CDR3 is TGTGCCAGCAGACCAACAGGGGGCGGCGGGCAGTACTTC. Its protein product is CASRPTGGGGQYF.

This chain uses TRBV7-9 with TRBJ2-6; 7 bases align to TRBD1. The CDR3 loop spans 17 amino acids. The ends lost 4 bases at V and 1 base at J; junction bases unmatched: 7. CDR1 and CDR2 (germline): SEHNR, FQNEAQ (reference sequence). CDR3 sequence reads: CASSSDRSRSGANVLTF. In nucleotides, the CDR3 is TGTGCCAGCAGCTCGGACAGGAGCCGGTCTGGGGCCAACGTCCTGACTTTC.

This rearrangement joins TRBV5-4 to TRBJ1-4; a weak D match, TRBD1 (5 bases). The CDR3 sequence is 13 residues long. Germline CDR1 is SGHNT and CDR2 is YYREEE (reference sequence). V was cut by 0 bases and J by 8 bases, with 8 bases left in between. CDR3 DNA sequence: TGTGCCAGCAGCTTGGCAGGGATCGAAAAACTGTTTTTT. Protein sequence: CASSLAGIEKLFF. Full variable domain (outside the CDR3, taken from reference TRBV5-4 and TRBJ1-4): ETGVTQSPTHLIKTRGQQVTLRCSSQSGHNTVSWYQQALGQGPQFIFQYYREEENGRGNFPPRFSGLQFPNYSSELNVNALELDDSALYLCASSLAGIEKLFFGSGTQLSVL.

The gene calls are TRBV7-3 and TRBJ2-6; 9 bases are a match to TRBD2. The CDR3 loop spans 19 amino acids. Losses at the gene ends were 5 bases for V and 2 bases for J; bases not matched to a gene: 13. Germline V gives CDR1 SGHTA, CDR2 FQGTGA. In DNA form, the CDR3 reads TGTGCCAGCAGCATAAACGCGTACAGCGGGAGGACTGGGGCCAACGTCCTGACTTTC. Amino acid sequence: CASSINAYSGRTGANVLTF. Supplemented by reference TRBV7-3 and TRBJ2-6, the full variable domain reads GAGVSQTPSNKVTEKGKYVELRCDPISGHTALYWYRQSLGQGPEFLIYFQGTGAADDSGLPNDRFFAVRPEGSVSTLKIQRTERGDSAVYLCASSINAYSGRTGANVLTFGAGSRLTVL.

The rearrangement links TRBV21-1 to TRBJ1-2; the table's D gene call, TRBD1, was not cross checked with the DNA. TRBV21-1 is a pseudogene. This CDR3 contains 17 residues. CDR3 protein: CASSKGETGGNNYGYTF. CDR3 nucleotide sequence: TGTGCCAGCAGCAAAGGTGAGACAGGGGGTAATAACTATGGCTACACCTTC.

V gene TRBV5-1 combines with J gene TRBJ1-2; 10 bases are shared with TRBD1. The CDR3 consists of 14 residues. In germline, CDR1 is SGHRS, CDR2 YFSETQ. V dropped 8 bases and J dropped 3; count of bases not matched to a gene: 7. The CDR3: CASSRGQGYYGYTF. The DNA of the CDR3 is TGCGCCAGTAGCCGGGGACAGGGGTACTATGGCTACACCTTC.

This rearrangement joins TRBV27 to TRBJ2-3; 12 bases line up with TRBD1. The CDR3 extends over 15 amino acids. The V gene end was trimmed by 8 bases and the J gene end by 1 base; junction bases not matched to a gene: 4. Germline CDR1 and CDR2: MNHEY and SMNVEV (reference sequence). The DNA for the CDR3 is TGTGCCAGCGGGGACAGGGGGCGTCGCACAGATACGCAGTATTTT. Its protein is CASGDRGRRTDTQYF.

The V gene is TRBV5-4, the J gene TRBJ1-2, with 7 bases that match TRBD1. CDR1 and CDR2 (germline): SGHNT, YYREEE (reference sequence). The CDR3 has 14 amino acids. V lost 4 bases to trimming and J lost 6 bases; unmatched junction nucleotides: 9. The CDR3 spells CASSIDRARHGYTF. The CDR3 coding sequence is TGTGCCAGCAGCATAGACAGGGCGAGGCATGGCTACACCTTC.

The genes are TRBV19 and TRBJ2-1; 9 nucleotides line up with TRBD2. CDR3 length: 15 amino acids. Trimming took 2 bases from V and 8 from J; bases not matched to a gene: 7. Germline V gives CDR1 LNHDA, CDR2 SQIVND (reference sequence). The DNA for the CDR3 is TGTGCCAGTAGTATATCGGGCGGGGGGGCCGATGAGCAGTTCTTC. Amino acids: CASSISGGGADEQFF.

The CDR3 region is CASSAQTGAGATNEKLFF. The CDR3 DNA sequence: TGTGCCAGCAGCGCCCAAACAGGGGCCGGGGCAACTAATGAAAAACTGTTTTTT. The chain joins TRBV7-6 to TRBJ1-4, with TRBD1 matching 7 bases. The CDR3 has 18 residues. From germline, CDR1 is SGHVS and CDR2 FNYEAQ. The V and J ends lost 5 bases and 0 bases, in that order; junction bases with no gene match: 12.

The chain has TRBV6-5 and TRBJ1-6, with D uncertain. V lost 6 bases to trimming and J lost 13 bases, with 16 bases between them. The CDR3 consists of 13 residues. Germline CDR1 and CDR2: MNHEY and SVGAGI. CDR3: CASSWVDEAPLHF. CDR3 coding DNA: TGTGCCAGCAGCTGGGTCGATGAGGCGCCCCTCCACTTT.

CDR3 protein: CSVAAGRLSYEQYF. CDR3 bases: TGCAGCGTTGCAGCGGGACGTCTCTCCTACGAGCAGTACTTC. The chain couples TRBV29-1 to TRBJ2-7, with 7 bases fitting TRBD2. Per germline, CDR1 SQVTM and CDR2 ANQGSEA. The CDR3 consists of 14 residues. Unmatched junction bases numbered 6, after V lost 4 bases and J lost 0 bases.